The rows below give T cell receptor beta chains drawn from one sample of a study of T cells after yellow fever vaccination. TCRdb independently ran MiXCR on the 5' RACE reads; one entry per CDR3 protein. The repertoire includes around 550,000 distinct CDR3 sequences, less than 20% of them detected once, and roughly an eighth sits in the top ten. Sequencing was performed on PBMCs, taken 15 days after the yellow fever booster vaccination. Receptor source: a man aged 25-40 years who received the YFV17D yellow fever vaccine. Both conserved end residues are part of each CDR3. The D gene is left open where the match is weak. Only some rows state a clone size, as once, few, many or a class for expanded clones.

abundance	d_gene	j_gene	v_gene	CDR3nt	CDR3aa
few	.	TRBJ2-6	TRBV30	TGTGCCTGGAGACCACTTCTGGGGACTGGGGCCAACGTCCTGACTTTC	CAWRPLLGTGANVLTF
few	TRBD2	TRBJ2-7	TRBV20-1	TGCAGTGCTACTGTTAGCGGGAGTAGATACGAGCAGTACTTC	CSATVSGSRYEQYF
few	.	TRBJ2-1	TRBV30	TGTGCCTGGGGGATAGCGAACTCCTACAATGAGCAGTTCTTC	CAWGIANSYNEQFF
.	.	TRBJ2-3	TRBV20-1	TGCAGTGCTAGAGCTCCGGTGGGAAGGTATAAAGATTTAGCAGATACGCAGTATTTT	CSARAPVGRYKDLADTQYF
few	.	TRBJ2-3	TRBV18	TGTGCCAGCTCACCAAGTGGGGCAGATACGCAGTATTTT	CASSPSGADTQYF
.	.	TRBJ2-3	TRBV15	TGTGCCACCAGCAGAGAACCGGCTGATCTGCAGTATTTT	CATSREPADLQYF
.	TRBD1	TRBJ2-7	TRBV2	TGTGCCAGCAGTGCGGGACAGATCCACGAGCAGTACTTC	CASSAGQIHEQYF
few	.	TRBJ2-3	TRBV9	TGTGCCAGCAGCGGTGGAGGGGGGAGAGGCACAGATACGCAGTATTTT	CASSGGGGRGTDTQYF
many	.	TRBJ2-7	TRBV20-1	TGCAGTGCTAGAAGAATGGGGGCAGGTTACGAGCAGTACTTC	CSARRMGAGYEQYF
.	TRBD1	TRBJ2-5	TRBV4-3	TGCGCCAGCAGCCAGGGGGACAGGGGTTCCGAGACCCAGTACTTC	CASSQGDRGSETQYF
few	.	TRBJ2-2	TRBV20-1	TGCAGTGCTAAATCAGGGCCCGGGGAGCTGTTTTTT	CSAKSGPGELFF
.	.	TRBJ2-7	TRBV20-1	TGCAGTGCTAGGGAAGGGACGGAGCCAAACTACGAGCAGTACTTC	CSAREGTEPNYEQYF
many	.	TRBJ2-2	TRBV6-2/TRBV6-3	TGTGCCAGCGGCCACAGGGATTTCGGGGAGCTGTTTTTT	CASGHRDFGELFF
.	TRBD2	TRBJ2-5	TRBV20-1	TGCAGTGCTGCGACCTATCAGTTTCGGGAGGGCCGAGTAGAGACCCAGTACTTC	CSAATYQFREGRVETQYF
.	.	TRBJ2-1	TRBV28	TGTGCCAGCAGTCCCTCGGGGGAAAGGTTCTTC	CASSPSGERFF
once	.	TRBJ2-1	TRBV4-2	TGTGCCAGCAGCCAAGAGGTGCGACTAGACTCCTACAATGAGCAGTTCTTC	CASSQEVRLDSYNEQFF
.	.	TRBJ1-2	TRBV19	TGTGCCAGTAGTATGCGTGGCTGGGACTATGGCTACACCTTC	CASSMRGWDYGYTF
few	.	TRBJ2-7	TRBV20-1	TGCAGTGCTGTAGAGTACCGGGAAAGAGGTATTTTC	CSAVEYRERGIF
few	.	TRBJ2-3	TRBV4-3	TGCGCCAGCAGCCAAGATAACAGGGCCCGCACAGATACGCAGTATTTT	CASSQDNRARTDTQYF
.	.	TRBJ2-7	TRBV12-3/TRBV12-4	TGTGCCAGCAGTTACCGGGACCCGTCCTACGAGCAGTACTTC	CASSYRDPSYEQYF
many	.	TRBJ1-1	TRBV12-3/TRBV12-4	TGTGCCAGCAGTTTAAGGGGAGGGCAGACTGAAGCTTTCTTT	CASSLRGGQTEAFF
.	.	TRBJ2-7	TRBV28	TGTGCCAGCAGTCCACCGGGATACTACGAGCAGTACTTC	CASSPPGYYEQYF
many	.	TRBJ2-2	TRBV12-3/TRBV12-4	TGTGCCAGCAGTTTTTCCGGGGAGCTGTTTTTT	CASSFSGELFF
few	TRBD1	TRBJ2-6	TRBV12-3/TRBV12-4	TGTGCCAGCCGGAGGGGACAGGGGGCTTCTGGGGCCAACGTCCTGACTTTC	CASRRGQGASGANVLTF
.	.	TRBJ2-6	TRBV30	TGTGCCTGGATGAAGGGTGGGTTCTCTGGGGCCAACGTCCTGACTTTC	CAWMKGGFSGANVLTF